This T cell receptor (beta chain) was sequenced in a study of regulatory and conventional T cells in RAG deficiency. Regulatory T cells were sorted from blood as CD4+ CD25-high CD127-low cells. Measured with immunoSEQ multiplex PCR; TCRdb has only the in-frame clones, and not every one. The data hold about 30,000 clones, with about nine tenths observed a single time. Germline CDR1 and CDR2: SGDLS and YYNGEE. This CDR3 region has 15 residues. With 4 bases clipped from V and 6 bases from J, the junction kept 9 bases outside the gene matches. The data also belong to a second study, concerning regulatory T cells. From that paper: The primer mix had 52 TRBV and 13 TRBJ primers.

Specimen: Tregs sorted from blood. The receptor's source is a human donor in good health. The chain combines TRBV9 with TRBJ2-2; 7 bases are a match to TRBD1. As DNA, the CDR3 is TGTGCCAGCAGCCTCAGGGGGTTGGGCGCCGGGGAGCTGTTTTTT. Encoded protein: CASSLRGLGAGELFF.